These 32 T cell receptor beta chains were all obtained from the same sample, sequenced in a study of blood T cell repertoires in COVID-19. The protocol was immunoSEQ multiplex PCR, while the TCRdb copy is restricted to in-frame clones and leaves out a portion. This table holds a few hundred thousand clones, 89% found once. The sample consisted of peripheral blood. The receptors derive from a woman in her 40s who had recovered from COVID-19.

The rearrangement uses TRBV6-5 and TRBJ1-3, with 9 bases matching TRBD1. Germline lookup yields CDR1 MNHEY and CDR2 SVGAGI. V was clipped by 11 bases and J by 0 bases; unmatched bases: 5. This CDR3 is 14 amino acids long. CDR3 DNA: TGTGCCTCCCGGACAGGGGTCTCTGGAAACACCATATATTTT. It specifies CASRTGVSGNTIYF.

V usage is TRBV10-2 and J usage is TRBJ2-5; 13 nucleotides agree with TRBD2. Trimming took 5 bases from V and 5 from J; bases not matched to a gene: 5. The CDR3 has 15 residues. CDR1 WSHSY and CDR2 SAAADI come from the germline V gene. CDR3: CASSRTSGRRETQYF. The CDR3, as DNA: TGCGCCAGCAGTCGGACTAGCGGGAGAAGGGAGACCCAGTACTTC.

The chain has TRBV10-2 and TRBJ2-3; possible D gene TRBD2, 6 bases. This CDR3 is 14 amino acids long. Germline V gene sequence: CDR1 WSHSY, CDR2 SAAADI. The V end lost 3 bases, the J end lost 6 bases, and 13 bases lay between the germline ends. The CDR3 protein is CASSEMGTLDTQYF. DNA of the CDR3: TGCGCCAGCAGTGAAATGGGGACTCTGGATACGCAGTATTTT.

This sequence joins TRBV9 and TRBJ2-2, with 7 bases aligning to TRBD2. The CDR3 consists of 15 residues. Germline values: CDR1 SGDLS, CDR2 YYNGEE. Losses at the gene ends were 0 bases for V and 4 bases for J; bases not matched to a gene: 3. The CDR3 DNA sequence: TGTGCCAGCAGCGTAGAGGCTAGCGGCACCGGGGAGCTGTTTTTT. Its protein product is CASSVEASGTGELFF.

The CDR3 DNA reads TGTGCCAGCAGCCAACCGACTAGCGGGGTAGGCAGGCATACGCAGTATTTT. Its protein product is CASSQPTSGVGRHTQYF. This chain joins TRBV3-1 (or the pseudogene TRBV3-2) and TRBJ2-3, with TRBD2 matching 11 bases. With V trimmed by 2 bases and J by 7 bases, 11 bases remained unmatched. Per the germline V gene, CDR1 is LGHDT and CDR2 is YNNKEL (reference sequence). The CDR3 has 17 residues.

V is TRBV7-2 and J is TRBJ2-3, with 7 bases identical to TRBD2. Germline CDR1 reads SGHTA; CDR2 reads FQGNSA. This CDR3 has 16 amino acids. V lost 4 bases to trimming and J lost 1 base; unmatched junction nucleotides: 8. The CDR3 loop reads CASSSMGGGGTDTQYF. CDR3 nucleotide sequence: TGTGCCAGCAGCTCAATGGGGGGAGGGGGCACAGATACGCAGTATTTT.

This chain joins TRBV21-1 and TRBJ2-3; the tabulated D call, TRBD2, remains unverified against the DNA. TRBV21-1 is termed a pseudogene. The CDR3 length is 21 residues. CDR3 nucleotide sequence: TGTGCCAGCAGCAAGTTACGCAAGGGAGGCCCCAGTACTAGCGCCACAGATACGCAGTATTTT. Translating it yields CASSKLRKGGPSTSATDTQYF.

The chain links TRBV6-1 to TRBJ1-1; a weak D match, TRBD1 (5 bases). Per the germline V gene, CDR1 is MNHNS and CDR2 is SASEGT. The CDR3 is 16 amino acids. The V end lost 4 bases, the J end lost 0 bases, and 15 bases lay between the germline ends. In DNA form, the CDR3 reads TGTGCCAGCAGTGTCAGGACAACAGCTCTGAACACTGAAGCTTTCTTT. Amino acid sequence: CASSVRTTALNTEAFF.

The V gene is TRBV7-3, the J gene TRBJ1-1, with 9 bases matching TRBD1. The ends lost 5 bases at V and 6 bases at J; junction bases unmatched: 7. Per the germline V gene, CDR1 is SGHTA and CDR2 is FQGTGA. The CDR3 runs to 14 residues. The CDR3 loop is CASSPTGGTAEAFF. In DNA form, the CDR3 reads TGTGCCAGCAGCCCGACAGGGGGAACGGCTGAAGCTTTCTTT.

The chain joins TRBV18 to TRBJ2-6, with 8 bases fitting TRBD2. Losses at the gene ends were 3 bases for V and 0 bases for J; bases not matched to a gene: 7. The germline gives CDR1 KGHSH, CDR2 LQKENI. The CDR3 is made up of 18 amino acids. CDR3 residues: CASSPLSGTSSGANVLTF. In DNA form, the CDR3 reads TGTGCCAGCTCACCCCTTTCCGGGACTAGCTCTGGGGCCAACGTCCTGACTTTC.

In this sample, this clone turned up once. The chain couples TRBV3-1 (or the pseudogene TRBV3-2) to TRBJ2-5; D call uncertain. This CDR3 has 14 residues. Germline CDR1 reads LGHDT; CDR2 reads YNNKEL (reference sequence). Deletions cut 2 bases from V and 5 bases from J, with 12 bases between. CDR3 nucleotide sequence: TGTGCCAGCAGCCAACTGGGCCAAAGGGAGACCCAGTACTTC. Translated, it gives CASSQLGQRETQYF.

This chain joins TRBV14 and TRBJ2-6; 7 bases agree with TRBD1. Losses at the gene ends were 4 bases for V and 0 bases for J; bases not matched to a gene: 6. The CDR3 is 17 amino acids. CDR1 and CDR2 from the germline V gene are SGHDN and FVKESK. Here the CDR3 DNA reads TGTGCCAGCAGCCGTCGGGACAGCTACTCTGGGGCCAACGTCCTGACTTTC. It translates to CASSRRDSYSGANVLTF.

The genes are TRBV6-5 and TRBJ2-3; 8 bases line up with TRBD2. The CDR3 length is 14 residues. Trimming removed 8 bases from V and 2 bases from J; junction bases left unmatched: 6. CDR1 MNHEY and CDR2 SVGAGI come from the germline V gene. The CDR3 DNA reads TGTGCCAGCTCCCAACTAGCGGACACAGATACGCAGTATTTT. Its translation is CASSQLADTDTQYF.

The chain couples TRBV3-1 (or the pseudogene TRBV3-2) to TRBJ1-4; 7 bases agree with TRBD1. The CDR3 runs 17 residues. J lost 0 bases, V lost 4 bases, and 8 bases had no gene match. CDR1 is LGHDT, CDR2 YNNKEL, per germline (reference sequence). This chain's CDR3 is CASSPRTGPATNEKLFF. The CDR3 DNA reads TGTGCCAGCAGCCCGAGGACAGGCCCCGCAACTAATGAAAAACTGTTTTTT.

The chain joins TRBV2 to TRBJ1-5; 9 bases agree with TRBD1. The CDR3 is made up of 12 amino acids. Looked up from germline, CDR1 is SNHLY and CDR2 is FYNNEI. The V and J ends lost 9 bases and 6 bases, in that order; junction bases with no gene match: 3. The CDR3 nucleotides read TGTGCCAGTGGGACAGGGAGTCAGCCCCAGCATTTT. This sequence encodes CASGTGSQPQHF.

This chain uses TRBV19 with TRBJ2-7, with TRBD1 matching 8 bases. Germline CDR1 and CDR2: LNHDA and SQIVND (reference sequence). V was pared by 5 bases and J by 3 bases, with 6 bases of the junction left unmatched. The CDR3 runs to 14 residues. CDR3 in amino acids: CASSQGTGNYEQYV. The CDR3 bases are TGTGCCAGTAGTCAGGGGACAGGCAACTACGAGCAGTACGTC.

J is TRBJ1-2 and V is TRBV18; perhaps TRBD1 as D (6 bases). Germline CDR1 and CDR2: KGHSH and LQKENI. Trimming left V 3 bases short and J 0 bases short, with 20 bases between. The CDR3 consists of 18 residues. The CDR3 sequence: CASSPRGQSHQANYGYTF. The CDR3 nucleotides read TGTGCCAGCTCACCCCGAGGACAGAGCCACCAGGCTAACTATGGCTACACCTTC.

This clone was seen just once. V and J are TRBV7-9 and TRBJ2-2; D ambiguous. In germline, CDR1 is SEHNR, CDR2 FQNEAQ (reference sequence). The V gene lost 3 bases and the J gene lost 6 bases, with 8 bases spanning the gap. The CDR3 contains 13 residues. This chain's CDR3 is CASSFSGSGELFF. The CDR3 DNA reads TGTGCCAGCAGCTTTTCCGGGTCCGGGGAGCTGTTTTTT.

This rearrangement joins TRBV23-1 to TRBJ2-1, with D maybe TRBD1 (5 bases). TRBV23-1 is reported as an ORF; its role is uncertain. The V end was cut by 4 bases, the J end by 0 bases, with 10 bases between. There are 15 residues in the CDR3. The CDR3 reads CASSRQLSSYNEQFF. CDR3 in DNA: TGCGCCAGCAGTCGACAGTTAAGCTCCTACAATGAGCAGTTCTTC.

The chain joins TRBV30 to TRBJ2-5; D perhaps matches TRBD1 (6 bases). Trimming shortened V by 2 bases and J by 5 bases, and 12 bases separated the two germline ends. Germline CDR1 GTSNPN, CDR2 SVGIG (reference sequence). The CDR3 consists of 13 residues. The CDR3 is CAWSTQGLETQYF. CDR3 nucleotides: TGTGCCTGGAGTACACAGGGTCTGGAGACCCAGTACTTC.

This rearrangement joins TRBV3-1 (or the pseudogene TRBV3-2) to TRBJ2-1; a weak D match, TRBD1 (5 bases). CDR1 is LGHDT, CDR2 YNNKEL, per germline (reference sequence). The V end lost 6 bases, the J end lost 6 bases, and 12 bases lay between the germline ends. This CDR3 spans 13 amino acids. CDR3 sequence: CASSFRRANEQFF. CDR3 sequence (DNA): TGTGCCAGCAGTTTTCGCAGGGCCAATGAGCAGTTCTTC.

The chain is built from TRBV4-3 and TRBJ1-2; D remains ambiguous. CDR1 is LGHNA, CDR2 YSLEER, per germline. The CDR3 length is 14 residues. The V end lost 3 bases, the J end lost 6 bases, and 14 bases lay between the germline ends. The CDR3 loop is CASSQDSGWNGYTF. As DNA, the CDR3 is TGCGCCAGCAGCCAGGATTCGGGGTGGAATGGCTACACCTTC.

V is TRBV3-1 (or the pseudogene TRBV3-2) and J is TRBJ2-5, with 8 positions matching TRBD1. Germline CDR1 LGHDT, CDR2 YNNKEL (reference sequence). V trimming: 5 bases; J trimming: 6 bases; junction bases outside the gene matches: 14. The CDR3 spans 16 residues. The CDR3 loop reads CASSEGDRPLGKTQYF. The CDR3 coding sequence is TGTGCCAGCAGCGAAGGGGACAGGCCCTTAGGAAAGACCCAGTACTTC.

Turning to this clone: Different DNA sequences within this sample yield the same CDR3. V gene TRBV7-2 combines with J gene TRBJ2-5; 9 nucleotides align to TRBD2. Germline trimming cut 1 base from V and 2 bases from J; bases unmatched to any gene: 5. The CDR3 is 16 residues long. Germline V gene data show CDR1 as SGHTA and CDR2 as FQGNSA. The CDR3 region has the DNA TGTGCCAGCAGCTTAGGGTTGGCGGGAGGGCAAGAGACCCAGTACTTC. This sequence encodes CASSLGLAGGQETQYF.

The genes are TRBV5-4 and TRBJ2-1; possibly TRBD2 for D (7 bases). CDR1 and CDR2 from the germline V gene are SGHNT and YYREEE (reference sequence). Trimming pared 5 bases from V and 7 bases from J, leaving 16 bases between. This CDR3 is 14 amino acids long. DNA for the CDR3: TGTGCCAGCAGGGCGTCGGGGGGCTGGAATGAGCAGTTCTTC. As protein: CASRASGGWNEQFF.

The CDR3 DNA reads TGTGCCAGCAGTCTACAGGAGAGGCAGTACTTC. This sequence encodes CASSLQERQYF. The chain uses TRBV2 and TRBJ2-7; possible D gene TRBD1, 5 bases. Trimming took 5 bases from V and 9 from J, leaving 11 bases between them. The CDR3 sequence is 11 residues long. Germline V lookup: CDR1 SNHLY, CDR2 FYNNEI.

The chain has TRBV6-5 and TRBJ1-4; TRBD1 agrees at 7 bases. The CDR3 covers 15 residues. Germline lookup yields CDR1 MNHEY and CDR2 SVGAGI. Germline trimming cut 6 bases from V and 13 bases from J; bases unmatched to any gene: 17. CDR3 DNA: TGTGCCAGCAGACGCCCGGGACAGAAGGGGTCGGGACTGTTTTTT. Translated, it gives CASRRPGQKGSGLFF.

This clone was seen a handful of times. The chain has TRBV7-2 and TRBJ1-5, with 7 bases fitting TRBD1. Germline-derived CDR1 and CDR2 are SGHTA and FQGNSA. V lost 4 bases to trimming and J lost 6 bases; unmatched junction nucleotides: 6. The CDR3 covers 14 residues. For the CDR3, the DNA is TGTGCCAGCAGCTCAGACAGGGCTGGTCAGCCCCAGCATTTT. Protein: CASSSDRAGQPQHF.

The CDR3 here is CASSLSGKRWTFF. The CDR3 bases are TGTGCCAGCAGTTTAAGCGGCAAAAGGTGGACTTTCTTT. This sequence joins TRBV12-3 or TRBV12-4 and TRBJ1-1; unclear D gene. The CDR3 spans 13 residues. With 2 bases removed from V and 12 bases from J, the gap between germline ends came to 16 bases.

V gene TRBV4-3 combines with J gene TRBJ2-2; tentative D call: TRBD1 (6 bases). Trimming cost V 3 bases and J 6 bases, with 11 bases left between them. The V gene's germline CDR1 is LGHNA and CDR2 YSLEER. The CDR3 is 14 amino acids. CDR3 protein: CASSHRAGAGELFF. The CDR3 DNA reads as TGCGCCAGCAGCCACCGGGCAGGGGCCGGGGAGCTGTTTTTT.

In its sample, this clone was seen many times. The rearrangement uses TRBV15 and TRBJ2-1, with a tentative D call TRBD2 (6 bases). Trimming removed 0 bases from V and 9 bases from J, with 12 bases in between. CDR1 and CDR2 from the germline V gene are LNHNV and YYDKDF (reference sequence). The CDR3 length is 14 residues. The CDR3 sequence is CATSRDSGSFEQFF. CDR3 coding DNA: TGTGCCACCAGCAGAGATAGCGGTTCATTTGAGCAGTTCTTC.

The chain employs TRBV7-8 and TRBJ2-1, with TRBD2 matching 10 bases. The CDR3 spans 15 residues. V shed 5 bases and J 2 bases; nucleotides not matched to a gene: 3. The V gene's germline CDR1 is SGHVS and CDR2 FQNEAQ. CDR3: CASSPLAGAYNEQFF. In DNA, the CDR3 is TGTGCCAGCAGCCCGCTAGCGGGAGCCTACAATGAGCAGTTCTTC.